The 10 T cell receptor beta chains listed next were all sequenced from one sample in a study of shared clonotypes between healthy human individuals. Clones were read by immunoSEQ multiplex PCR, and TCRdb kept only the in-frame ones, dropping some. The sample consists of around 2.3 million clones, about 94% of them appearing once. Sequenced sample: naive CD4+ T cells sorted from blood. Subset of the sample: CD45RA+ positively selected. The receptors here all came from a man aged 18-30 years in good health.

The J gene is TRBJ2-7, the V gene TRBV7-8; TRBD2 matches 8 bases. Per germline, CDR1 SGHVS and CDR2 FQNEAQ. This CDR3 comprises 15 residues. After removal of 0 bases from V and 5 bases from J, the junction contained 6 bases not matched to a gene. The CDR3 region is CASSLAGLAVNEQYF. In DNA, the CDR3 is TGTGCCAGCAGCTTAGCAGGACTAGCAGTCAACGAGCAGTACTTC.

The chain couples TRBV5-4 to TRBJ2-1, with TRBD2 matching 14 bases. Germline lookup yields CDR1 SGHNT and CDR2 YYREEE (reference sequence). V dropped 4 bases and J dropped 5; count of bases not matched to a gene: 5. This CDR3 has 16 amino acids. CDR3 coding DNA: TGTGCCAGCAGCGCGCCGGGACTAGCGGGGGACAATGAGCAGTTCTTC. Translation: CASSAPGLAGDNEQFF.

The CDR3 sequence is CASSFGRSYGYTF. The DNA for the CDR3 is TGTGCCAGCAGTTTTGGGCGGAGCTATGGCTACACCTTC. The chain links TRBV6-5 to TRBJ1-2; D gene unclear. Trimming stripped 4 bases from V and 4 bases from J, with 10 bases between. Germline-derived CDR1 and CDR2 are MNHEY and SVGAGI. The CDR3 is 13 residues long.

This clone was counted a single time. CDR3 sequence reads: CASSIDPQAGNTIYF. CDR3 coding DNA: TGTGCCAGTAGTATAGATCCCCAGGCCGGAAACACCATATATTTT. V usage is TRBV19 and J usage is TRBJ1-3, with no clear D. The CDR3 covers 15 residues. V was shortened by 0 bases and J by 4 bases, with 10 bases between the two germline ends. Germline lookup yields CDR1 LNHDA and CDR2 SQIVND (reference sequence).

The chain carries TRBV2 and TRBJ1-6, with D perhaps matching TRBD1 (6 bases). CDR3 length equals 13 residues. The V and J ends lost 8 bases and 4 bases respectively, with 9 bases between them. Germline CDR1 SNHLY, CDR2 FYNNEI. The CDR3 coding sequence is TGTGCCAGCGGACAGACTTATAATTCACCCCTCCACTTT. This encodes CASGQTYNSPLHF.

CDR3 protein: CASSKNRGSNPGELFF. As DNA, the CDR3 is TGTGCCAGCAGCAAAAACAGGGGAAGTAACCCCGGGGAGCTGTTTTTT. V is TRBV5-5 and J is TRBJ2-2; TRBD1 matches 7 bases. Per the germline V gene, CDR1 is SGHKS and CDR2 is YYEKEE (reference sequence). The CDR3 spans 16 residues. V shed 4 bases, J shed 6 bases, and the junction held 12 bases outside the gene matches.

DNA for the CDR3: TGTGCCAGCAGCCAAACCGGGAACTACAATGAGCAGTTCTTC. Protein product: CASSQTGNYNEQFF. The chain combines TRBV7-9 with TRBJ2-1; D possibly corresponds to TRBD2 (5 bases). Trimming shortened V by 5 bases and J by 3 bases, and 11 bases separated the two germline ends. The CDR3 contains 14 residues. Looked up from germline, CDR1 is SEHNR and CDR2 is FQNEAQ (reference sequence).

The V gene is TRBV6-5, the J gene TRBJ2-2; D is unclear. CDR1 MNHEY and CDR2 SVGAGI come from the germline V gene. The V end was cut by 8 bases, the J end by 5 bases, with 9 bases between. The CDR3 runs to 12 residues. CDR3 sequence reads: CASWLFTGELFF. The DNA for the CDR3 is TGTGCCAGCTGGTTATTTACCGGGGAGCTGTTTTTT.

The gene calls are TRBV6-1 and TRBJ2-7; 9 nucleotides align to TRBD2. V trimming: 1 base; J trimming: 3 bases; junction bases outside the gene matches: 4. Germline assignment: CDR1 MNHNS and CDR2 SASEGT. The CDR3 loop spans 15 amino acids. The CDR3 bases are TGTGCCAGCAGTGAAGAAAGCGGGGGGAGCTACGAGCAGTACTTC. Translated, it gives CASSEESGGSYEQYF.

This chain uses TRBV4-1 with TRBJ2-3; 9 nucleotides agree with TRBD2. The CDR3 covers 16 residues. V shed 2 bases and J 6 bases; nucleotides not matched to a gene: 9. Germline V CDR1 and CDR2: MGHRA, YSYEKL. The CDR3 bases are TGCGCCAGCAGCCAACCAGGACTAGCGAAATCGGATACGCAGTATTTT. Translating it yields CASSQPGLAKSDTQYF.